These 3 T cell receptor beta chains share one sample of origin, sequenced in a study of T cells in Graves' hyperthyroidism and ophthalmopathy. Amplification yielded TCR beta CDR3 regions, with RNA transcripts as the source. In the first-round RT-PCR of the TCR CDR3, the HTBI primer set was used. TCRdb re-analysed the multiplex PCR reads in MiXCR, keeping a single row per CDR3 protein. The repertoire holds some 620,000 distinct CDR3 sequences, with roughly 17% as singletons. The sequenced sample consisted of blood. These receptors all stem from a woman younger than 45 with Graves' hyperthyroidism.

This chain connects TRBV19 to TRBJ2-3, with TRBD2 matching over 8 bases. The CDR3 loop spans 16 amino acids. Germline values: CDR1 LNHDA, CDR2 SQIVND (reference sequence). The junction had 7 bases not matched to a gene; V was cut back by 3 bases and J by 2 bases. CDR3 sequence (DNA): TGTGCCAGTAGTATCACGGGAGGGCAACACACAGATACGCAGTATTTT. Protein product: CASSITGGQHTDTQYF.

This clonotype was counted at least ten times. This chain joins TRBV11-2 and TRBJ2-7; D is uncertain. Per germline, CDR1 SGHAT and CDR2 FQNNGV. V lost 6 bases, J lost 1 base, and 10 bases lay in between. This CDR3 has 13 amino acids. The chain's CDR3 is CASSFLGSYEQYF. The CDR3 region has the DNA TGTGCCAGCAGTTTTTTGGGGTCCTACGAGCAGTACTTC.

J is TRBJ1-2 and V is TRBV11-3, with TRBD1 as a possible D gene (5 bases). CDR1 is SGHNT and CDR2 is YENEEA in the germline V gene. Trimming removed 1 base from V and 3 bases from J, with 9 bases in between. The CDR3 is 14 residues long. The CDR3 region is CASSLGRADYGYTF. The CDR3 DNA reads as TGTGCCAGCAGCTTAGGCAGGGCCGACTATGGCTACACCTTC.